This TCR beta chain was sequenced in a study of shared clonotypes between healthy human individuals. Overall study findings and caveats: Shared clonotypes across all four donors exceeded non-shared ones in generation probability.

Sequenced by immunoSEQ multiplex PCR; TCRdb stores in-frame clones only, minus some. Of 2 million to 2.5 million clones in the sample, approximately 95% were seen once. This CDR3 has 17 residues. The V segment lost 3 bases and the J segment 6 bases; nucleotides outside the gene matches: 16. Germline V CDR1 and CDR2: ENHRY, SYGVKD. As to this clone: The antigen remains unidentified.

The sequencing sample was made of naive CD4+ T cells from PBMCs. Subset meaning: CD45RA+ positively selected. V is TRBV10-3 and J is TRBJ1-2; 7 bases are a match to TRBD1. This clonotype was sampled from a man aged 18 to 35 in good health. Some clones in this sample may be carry-over from other donors' samples. The CDR3 nucleotides are TGTGCCATCAGTGATGCGTCACTCGACAGGGCAATTGATGGCTACACCTTC. Residues: CAISDASLDRAIDGYTF.